This note documents a single TCR beta chain sequence. The entry originates in a study of kidney transplant recipient with SARS-CoV-2 infection. TCRdb re-derived calls from the reads in MiXCR, one entry per CDR3 protein. Among under 250,000 distinct CDR3 sequences listed, under 30% were seen once. CDR1 MNHEY and CDR2 SVGAGI come from the germline V gene. This CDR3 is built from 17 residues. Trimming removed 5 bases at V and 4 bases at J, with 23 bases between. The rearrangement links TRBV6-5 to TRBJ1-2; D uncertain. This receptor was identified in a young adult male patient who had COVID-19 and was a kidney transplant recipient. Some T cells could come from the graft donor. Sequenced here: a blood sample, sampled at baseline and between days 110 and 120 from a kidney transplant recipient. The CDR3 DNA reads as TGTGCCAGCAGTAAGGGATCCTCTATGCGAAAGACCTATGGCTACACCTTC. Its protein is CASSKGSSMRKTYGYTF.